These 21 T cell receptor beta chains share one sample of origin, sequenced in a study of identical twins. TCRdb re-analysed the 5' RACE reads in MiXCR, keeping a single row per CDR3 protein. The sample lists 450,000 to 650,000 distinct CDR3 sequences; roughly 9.9% were seen once. These data also formed part of another study, on yellow fever vaccine responses in identical twins.

Sequencing was carried out using PBMCs. The receptors stem from a woman between 18 and 29 years old in good health.

This clonotype was detected a few times. The CDR3 is CASSLTPGIEQYF. CDR3 bases: TGTGCCAGCAGTTTAACCCCCGGGATCGAGCAGTACTTC. This sequence joins TRBV12-3 or TRBV12-4 and TRBJ2-7, with D possibly being TRBD2 (5 bases). V was trimmed by 2 bases and J by 6 bases, leaving 11 bases between them. This CDR3 has 13 amino acids.

In this sample, this clonotype turned up a few times. The chain employs TRBV5-1 and TRBJ2-4; 7 nucleotides line up with TRBD1. In germline, CDR1 is SGHRS, CDR2 YFSETQ. The CDR3 sequence is 16 residues long. The junction had 7 bases not matched to a gene; V was cut back by 4 bases and J by 0 bases. The CDR3 nucleotides read TGCGCCAGCAGCCCTCCGGGACAGCTAGCCAAAAACATTCAGTACTTC. Translation gives CASSPPGQLAKNIQYF.

The chain uses TRBV12-3 or TRBV12-4 and TRBJ2-2; no definite D call. The CDR3 has 14 amino acids. V lost 3 bases to trimming and J lost 4 bases, with 9 bases between them. The CDR3 DNA reads TGTGCCAGCAGTTTTCAGGCCAGCACCGGGGAGCTGTTTTTT. Protein product: CASSFQASTGELFF.

This clonotype was detected only a few times. J is TRBJ2-2 and V is TRBV30; D ambiguous. This CDR3 contains 14 residues. Germline V gene lookup returns CDR1 GTSNPN and CDR2 SVGIG (reference sequence). V was clipped by 1 base and J by 0 bases, with 6 bases between them. The CDR3, as DNA: TGTGCCTGGAGTGAGGCGGCGAACACCGGGGAGCTGTTTTTT. This gives the protein CAWSEAANTGELFF.

The chain has TRBV12-3 or TRBV12-4 and TRBJ2-5; TRBD2 matches at 9 bases. The V gene end was trimmed by 7 bases and the J gene end by 5 bases; junction bases not matched to a gene: 11. CDR3 length: 15 amino acids. The CDR3 loop reads CASTDGTSRQETQYF. CDR3 DNA sequence: TGTGCCAGCACCGACGGGACTAGCAGACAGGAGACCCAGTACTTC.

At least ten counts were recorded for this clonotype. The gene calls are TRBV12-3 or TRBV12-4 and TRBJ2-2; D is ambiguous. The CDR3 is made up of 15 amino acids. Between the trimmed V and J ends, which lost 6 bases and 0 bases, there was a span of 11 bases. CDR3 sequence: CASSPRSANTGELFF. CDR3 DNA: TGTGCCAGCAGCCCCAGAAGCGCGAACACCGGGGAGCTGTTTTTT.

This clonotype was recorded a few times. The chain combines TRBV11-2 with TRBJ2-1; 11 bases agree with TRBD1. CDR1 is SGHAT, CDR2 FQNNGV, per germline. V shed 4 bases, J shed 7 bases, and the junction held 6 bases outside the gene matches. This CDR3 is 15 amino acids long. The CDR3 coding sequence is TGTGCCAGCAGCTCAGGGGACAGGGGGAGGAATGAGCAGTTCTTC. Its protein is CASSSGDRGRNEQFF. Complete variable domain (other parts from reference TRBV11-2 and TRBJ2-1): EAGVAQSPRYKIIEKRQSVAFWCNPISGHATLYWYQQILGQGPKLLIQFQNNGVVDDSQLPKDRFSAERLKGVDSTLKIQPAKLEDSAVYLCASSSGDRGRNEQFFGPGTRLTVL.

The gene calls are TRBV19 and TRBJ2-1; D possibly matches TRBD1 or TRBD2 (5 bases each). Germline assignment: CDR1 LNHDA and CDR2 SQIVND (reference sequence). V dropped 0 bases and J dropped 5 bases, with 26 bases sitting between them. The CDR3 is 20 amino acids. The CDR3 loop reads CASSIDVGRWRPSINNEQFF. CDR3 DNA: TGTGCCAGTAGTATAGATGTGGGACGTTGGCGTCCGTCAATTAACAATGAGCAGTTCTTC.

At least ten counts were recorded for this clonotype. V is TRBV5-1 and J is TRBJ1-1; D is undetermined. This CDR3 spans 12 amino acids. Germline CDR1 reads SGHRS; CDR2 reads YFSETQ. V lost 4 bases and J 8 bases, leaving 12 bases between the germline ends. This chain's CDR3 is CASSLEGLEAFF. The CDR3 DNA reads as TGCGCCAGCAGCCTCGAAGGACTCGAAGCTTTCTTT.

The genes are TRBV5-6 and TRBJ2-1, with a possible D match to TRBD2 (6 bases). Germline CDR1 SGHDT, CDR2 YYEEEE. V was clipped by 4 bases and J by 10 bases, with 21 bases between them. The CDR3 runs 15 residues. The CDR3 is CASSPGLRVTQEQFF. The CDR3 nucleotides are TGTGCCAGCAGCCCGGGACTCCGCGTGACTCAGGAGCAGTTCTTC.

The chain uses TRBV29-1 and TRBJ1-2; no clear D gene. Germline values: CDR1 SQVTM, CDR2 ANQGSEA. V was cut by 7 bases and J by 2 bases, with 11 bases left in between. The CDR3 is 12 amino acids. CDR3 sequence (DNA): TGCAGCGCTAAACAAGGGAACTATGGCTACACCTTC. Protein: CSAKQGNYGYTF.

This clonotype was counted at least ten times. V is TRBV6-1 and J is TRBJ1-2; maybe TRBD1 (6 bases). V lost 7 bases and J 4 bases, leaving 16 bases between the germline ends. Per germline, CDR1 MNHNS and CDR2 SASEGT. The CDR3 totals 14 residues. Here the CDR3 DNA reads TGTGCCAGCAAAGGGGACACCCTCCCCTATGGCTACACCTTC. It is translated as CASKGDTLPYGYTF.

The V call is TRBV7-8, the J call TRBJ1-1; TRBD1 is a possible D gene (5 bases). The CDR3 is 11 residues long. The V gene lost 5 bases and the J gene lost 8 bases, with 9 bases spanning the gap. The V gene's germline CDR1 is SGHVS and CDR2 FQNEAQ. CDR3 DNA: TGTGCCAGCAGCGCCGGACACGAAGCTTTCTTT. Protein sequence: CASSAGHEAFF. Full variable domain (outside the CDR3, taken from reference TRBV7-8 and TRBJ1-1): GAGVSQSPRYKVAKRGQDVALRCDPISGHVSLFWYQQALGQGPEFLTYFQNEAQLDKSGLPSDRFFAERPEGSVSTLKIQRTQQEDSAVYLCASSAGHEAFFGQGTRLTVV.

This clonotype occurred a few times. V is TRBV6-1 and J is TRBJ2-3; TRBD2 might be the D (6 bases). This CDR3 is built from 15 residues. Deletions cut 4 bases from V and 2 bases from J, with 13 bases between. The germline V gene encodes CDR1 MNHNS and CDR2 SASEGT. The CDR3 spells CASSGPGLNTDTQYF. The CDR3 coding sequence is TGTGCCAGCAGTGGGCCGGGACTGAACACAGATACGCAGTATTTT.

This clonotype was counted a few times. This sequence joins TRBV6-1 and TRBJ2-7; possible D gene TRBD2, 5 bases. The CDR3 extends over 14 amino acids. V shed 5 bases and J shed 0 bases, with 11 bases lying between them. Germline CDR1 reads MNHNS; CDR2 reads SASEGT. The CDR3 reads CASSREGLSYEQYF. In DNA, the CDR3 is TGTGCCAGCAGTCGTGAAGGACTCTCCTACGAGCAGTACTTC.

For this clonotype: At one end the junction does not follow the germline gene, possibly because of a read error. The chain combines TRBV4-3 with TRBJ1-6; possibly TRBD1 for D (5 bases). This CDR3 spans 15 amino acids. The germline gives CDR1 LGHNA, CDR2 YSLEER. The CDR3 reads CASSQDRGDNPPLHF. For the CDR3, the DNA is TGCGCCAGCAGCCAAGATCGGGGCGATAATCCACCCCTCCACTTT.

This clonotype has ten or more counts. J is TRBJ2-7 and V is TRBV10-3; the D is unclear. Trimming cost V 4 bases and J 2 bases, with 12 bases left between them. In germline, CDR1 is ENHRY, CDR2 SYGVKD. CDR3 length equals 14 residues. In DNA form, the CDR3 reads TGTGCCATCAGTGGAGAGACACCGACCTACGAGCAGTACTTC. This codes for CAISGETPTYEQYF.

This clonotype was seen ten or more times. This CDR3 is CASSLEVSAGELFF. The CDR3 DNA follows: TGCGCCAGCAGCTTGGAAGTTTCAGCCGGGGAGCTGTTTTTT. The chain joins TRBV5-1 to TRBJ2-2; D is uncertain. Germline V gene data show CDR1 as SGHRS and CDR2 as YFSETQ. The ends were cut back, 0 bases at V and 6 bases at J, with 9 bases in the middle. The CDR3 has 14 amino acids.

This clonotype has just a few counts. The rearrangement joins TRBV5-1 to TRBJ1-2; D might be TRBD1 (6 bases). This CDR3 spans 13 amino acids. The germline V gene encodes CDR1 SGHRS and CDR2 YFSETQ. Trimming cost V 5 bases and J 6 bases, with 14 bases left between them. CDR3 DNA: TGCGCCAGCAGTTTCCGGACAGCCGATGGCTACACCTTC. Translation gives CASSFRTADGYTF.

This chain links TRBV2 with TRBJ2-3, with TRBD2 identical over 7 bases. The J segment lost 0 bases and the V segment lost 0 bases, leaving 15 bases of the junction unmatched. The CDR3 extends over 20 amino acids. Germline V gene lookup returns CDR1 SNHLY and CDR2 FYNNEI. CDR3 bases: TGTGCCAGCAGTGAAGCGTACCGCCCTTGGGCGGGGGTTAGCACAGATACGCAGTATTTT. Translated: CASSEAYRPWAGVSTDTQYF.

This clonotype has only a few counts. The V gene is TRBV15, the J gene TRBJ2-3, with a tentative D call TRBD1 (6 bases). The CDR3 loop spans 15 amino acids. Germline CDR1 is LNHNV and CDR2 is YYDKDF (reference sequence). V lost 5 bases, J lost 2 bases, and 14 bases lay in between. The CDR3 sequence: CATSSRGIFTDTQYF. The CDR3 nucleotides read TGTGCCACCAGCTCGAGGGGGATATTCACAGATACGCAGTATTTT.